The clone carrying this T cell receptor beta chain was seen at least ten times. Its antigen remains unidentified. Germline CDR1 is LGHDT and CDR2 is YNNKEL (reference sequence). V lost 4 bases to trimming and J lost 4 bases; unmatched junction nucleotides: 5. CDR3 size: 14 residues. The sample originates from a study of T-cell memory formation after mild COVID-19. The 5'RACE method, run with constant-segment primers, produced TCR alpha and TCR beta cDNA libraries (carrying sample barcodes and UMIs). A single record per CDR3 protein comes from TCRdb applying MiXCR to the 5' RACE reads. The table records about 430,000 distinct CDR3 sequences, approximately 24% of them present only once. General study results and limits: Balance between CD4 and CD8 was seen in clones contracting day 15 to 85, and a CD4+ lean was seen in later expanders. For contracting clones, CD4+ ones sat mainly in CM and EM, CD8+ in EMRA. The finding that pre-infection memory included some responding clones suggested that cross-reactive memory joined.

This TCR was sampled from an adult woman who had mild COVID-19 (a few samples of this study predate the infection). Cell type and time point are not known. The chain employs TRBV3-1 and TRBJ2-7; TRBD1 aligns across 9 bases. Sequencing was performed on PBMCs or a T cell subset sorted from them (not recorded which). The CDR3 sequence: CASSPRDREYEQYF. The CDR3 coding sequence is TGTGCCAGCAGCCCGCGGGACAGGGAATACGAGCAGTACTTC.